Each of the 9 T cell receptor beta chains below was sequenced from the same sample in a study of blood T cells in healthy people across ages (dated by TCRdb to 2015 to 2017). Libraries were constructed by 5' RACE. Sequencing instrument: Illumina HiSeq 2500. A second PCR of about 7 to 12 cycles was performed with a sample-barcoded 5' primer and a J-beta primer mix. Using fastp at Q25 and MiXCR, TCRdb reprocessed the public reads and kept productive beta chains. Here each entry gathers all rows of one CDR3 protein and keeps the most common genes and DNA. In this sample the table shows around 1,000,000 distinct CDR3 sequences, less than 25% of which occur a single time. The ten largest clones represent around 0.7% of the sample. Separately, the same data were catalogued under a study of T cells of mothers and their children.

Sample: blood. The receptors were sampled from a girl aged 2 to 9 in good health.

V gene TRBV6-2 or TRBV6-3 combines with J gene TRBJ1-1, with TRBD1 matching over 7 bases. Losses at the gene ends were 4 bases for V and 1 base for J; bases not matched to a gene: 6. Germline loops: CDR1 MNHEY, CDR2 SVGEGT. This CDR3 region has 15 residues. The CDR3 coding sequence is TGTGCCAGCAGTTTTGACAGGGAGGGGAACACTGAAGCTTTCTTT. Encoded protein: CASSFDREGNTEAFF.

V gene TRBV7-2 combines with J gene TRBJ2-1; TRBD2 aligns across 9 bases. CDR3 length: 15 amino acids. Germline V CDR1 and CDR2: SGHTA, FQGNSA. V was pared by 2 bases and J by 9 bases, with 8 bases of the junction left unmatched. The CDR3 DNA follows: TGTGCCAGCAGCTTATCCGGGACTAGCTCACGTGAGCAGTTCTTC. It encodes CASSLSGTSSREQFF.

In its sample, this clonotype was seen once. The rearrangement uses TRBV20-1 and TRBJ2-5; D may be TRBD2 (5 bases). The CDR3 covers 13 residues. Deletions cut 2 bases from V and 1 base from J, with 8 bases between. Germline-derived CDR1 and CDR2 are DFQATT and SNEGSKA (reference sequence). The CDR3 protein is CSARRAAQETQYF. The CDR3 nucleotides are TGCAGTGCTAGAAGAGCGGCCCAAGAGACCCAGTACTTC.

The gene calls are TRBV15 and TRBJ2-7; a possible D gene is TRBD1 (6 bases). Germline V CDR1 and CDR2: LNHNV, YYDKDF (reference sequence). The CDR3 extends over 15 amino acids. V was shortened by 0 bases and J by 6 bases, with 15 bases between the two germline ends. The CDR3 here is CATSRDLLRRGEQYF. Here the CDR3 DNA reads TGTGCCACCAGCAGAGATCTCCTGCGCAGGGGCGAGCAGTACTTC.

The V and J genes are TRBV15 and TRBJ1-1, with D possibly matching TRBD1 (5 bases). Germline loops: CDR1 LNHNV, CDR2 YYDKDF (reference sequence). This CDR3 region has 15 residues. Trimming took 3 bases from V and 5 from J, leaving 16 bases between them. The CDR3: CATSRPRGEGTEAFF. Written as DNA, the CDR3 is TGTGCCACCAGCAGGCCCCGGGGCGAAGGGACTGAAGCTTTCTTT.

The gene calls are TRBV20-1 and TRBJ2-3; D remains unclear. Trimming pared 3 bases from V and 2 bases from J, leaving 18 bases between. Germline-derived CDR1 and CDR2 are DFQATT and SNEGSKA (reference sequence). The CDR3 contains 16 residues. The DNA of the CDR3 is TGCAGTGCTAGTCCCACGGCTGCCCTTTACACAGATACGCAGTATTTT. It translates to CSASPTAALYTDTQYF.

The chain links TRBV29-1 to TRBJ1-2; tentative D call: TRBD1 (6 bases). V was clipped by 6 bases and J by 4 bases, with 12 bases between them. There are 12 residues in the CDR3. Germline V gene lookup returns CDR1 SQVTM and CDR2 ANQGSEA. The CDR3 is CSVDRLAYGYTF. In DNA form, the CDR3 reads TGCAGCGTCGACAGGCTAGCCTATGGCTACACCTTC.

V and J are TRBV11-2 and TRBJ2-7; 8 nucleotides line up with TRBD1. The V segment lost 3 bases and the J segment 1 base; nucleotides outside the gene matches: 11. The germline V gene has CDR1 SGHAT and CDR2 FQNNGV. The CDR3 extends over 17 amino acids. CDR3 nucleotide sequence: TGTGCCAGCAGCTTGGGGACAGGTTTGCCCCCTTCCTACGAGCAGTACTTC. This encodes CASSLGTGLPPSYEQYF.

V gene TRBV23-1 combines with J gene TRBJ2-5; 8 bases match TRBD2. TRBV23-1 is an open reading frame whose function is uncertain. V trimming: 7 bases; J trimming: 4 bases; junction bases outside the gene matches: 11. There are 15 residues in the CDR3. In DNA form, the CDR3 reads TGCGCCAGCAAACGGGAGGGCATTGAAGGAGAGACCCAGTACTTC. It specifies CASKREGIEGETQYF.